The subject of this entry is one T cell receptor (beta chain). Its antigen is unknown. The sample belongs to a study of cytomegalovirus exposure and HLA in healthy donors. Overall study results and limits: Indistinguishable V segments, including TRBV6-2 and TRBV6-3, were excluded. Cytomegalovirus-associated status was assigned to 164 TCR beta chains. Immune exposure was documented only through CMV serostatus.

Germline V gives CDR1 SNHLY, CDR2 FYNNEI. This CDR3 region has 15 residues. Trimming stripped 1 base from V and 0 bases from J, with 7 bases between. With 60 Vbeta and 13 Jbeta primers, the PCR was carried out. The authors' processing: Approximately 11 million shared chains were among the roughly 80 million unique TCR beta chains that a later analysis counted. This table comes from immunoSEQ multiplex PCR, and its TCRdb copy is limited to in-frame clones, with some not included. That table is the source of V, J and clone size, and D and trimming were worked out from the DNA. Of 100,000 to 150,000 clones listed, around three fifths are singletons.

The rearrangement joins TRBV2 to TRBJ2-1; no firm D call. Sequenced input: PBMCs. The sequence came from a woman in her forties in good health and CMV-seropositive. CDR3: CASSEGISSYNEQFF. The DNA for the CDR3 is TGTGCCAGCAGTGAAGGTATTAGCTCCTACAATGAGCAGTTCTTC.